This T cell receptor beta chain was sequenced in a study of radiotherapy plus CTLA-4 blockade in lung cancer. Study-wide results and limits: Blood-borne expansion of tumor-derived TCR clones followed radiotherapy plus ipilimumab.

In regard to this clone: What it recognizes is unknown.

V lost 5 bases, J lost 3 bases, and 16 bases lay in between. This CDR3 is built from 14 residues. Germline CDR1 and CDR2: GTSNPN and SVGIG (reference sequence). Assay: immunoSEQ multiplex PCR; the TCRdb copy retains only in-frame clones and omits some. The table includes 30,000 to 45,000 clones, over 60% detected once. The gene calls are TRBV30 and TRBJ1-1; tentatively, D is TRBD1 (6 bases). The receptor's source is a human donor with non-small cell lung cancer who had stable disease on radiotherapy plus ipilimumab. The sample in question was peripheral blood, obtained from a patient treated with radiotherapy plus ipilimumab. CDR3 protein: CAWDGGRTDTEAFF. DNA for the CDR3: TGTGCCTGGGATGGGGGCAGGACGGACACTGAAGCTTTCTTT. Full variable domain (outside the CDR3, taken from reference TRBV30 and TRBJ1-1): SQTIHQWPATLVQPVGSPLSLECTVEGTSNPNLYWYRQAAGRGLQLLFYSVGIGQISSEVPQNLSASRPQDRQFILSSKKLLLSDSGFYLCAWDGGRTDTEAFFGQGTRLTVV.